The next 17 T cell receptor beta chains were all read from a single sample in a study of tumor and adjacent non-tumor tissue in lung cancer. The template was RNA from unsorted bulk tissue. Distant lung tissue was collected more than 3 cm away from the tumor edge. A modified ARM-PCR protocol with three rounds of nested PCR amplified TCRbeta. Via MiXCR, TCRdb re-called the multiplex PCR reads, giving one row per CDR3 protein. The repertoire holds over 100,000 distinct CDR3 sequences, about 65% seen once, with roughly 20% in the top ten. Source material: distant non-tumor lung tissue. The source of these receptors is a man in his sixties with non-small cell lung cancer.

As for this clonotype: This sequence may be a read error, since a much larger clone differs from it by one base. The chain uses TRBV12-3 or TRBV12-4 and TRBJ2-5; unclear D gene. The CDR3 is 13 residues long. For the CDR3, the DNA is TGTGCCAGCGGTTTTGACGTAGCAGAGACCCAGTACTTC. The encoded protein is CASGFDVAETQYF.

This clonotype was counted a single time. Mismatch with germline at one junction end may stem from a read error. Here the CDR3 reads CASILDSGELFF. The CDR3 coding sequence is TGTGCCAGCATCTTAGACTCCGGGGAGCTGTTTTTT. The chain joins TRBV7-8 to TRBJ2-2; the D is unclear. This CDR3 has 12 residues. Germline CDR1 is SGHVS and CDR2 is FQNEAQ.

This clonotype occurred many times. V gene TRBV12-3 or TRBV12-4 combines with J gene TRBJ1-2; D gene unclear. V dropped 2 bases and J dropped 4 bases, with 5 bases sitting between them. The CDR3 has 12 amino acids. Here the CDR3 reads CASSLPSYGYTF. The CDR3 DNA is TGTGCCAGCAGTTTACCCTCCTATGGCTACACCTTC.

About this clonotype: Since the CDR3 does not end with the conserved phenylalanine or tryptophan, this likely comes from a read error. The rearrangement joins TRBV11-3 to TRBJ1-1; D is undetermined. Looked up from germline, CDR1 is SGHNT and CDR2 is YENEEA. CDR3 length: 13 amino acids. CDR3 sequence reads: CDSSLDAWEAAFY. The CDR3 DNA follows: TGTGACAGCAGCTTAGATGCCTGGGAGGCAGCTTTCTAT.

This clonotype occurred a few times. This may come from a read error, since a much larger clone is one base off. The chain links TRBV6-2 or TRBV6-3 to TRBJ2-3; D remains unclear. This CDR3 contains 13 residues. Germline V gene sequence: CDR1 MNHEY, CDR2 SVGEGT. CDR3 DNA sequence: TGTGCCAACAGTTACCCAGAAACAGATACGCAGTATTTT. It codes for CANSYPETDTQYF.

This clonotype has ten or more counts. CDR3 DNA: TGCGCCAGCAGCCAAGTTCCGGGAGTGAATGAGCAGTTCTTC. Translated, it gives CASSQVPGVNEQFF. The rearrangement uses TRBV4-1 and TRBJ2-1, with D possibly being TRBD2 (6 bases). The length of the CDR3 is 14 residues. Between the trimmed V and J ends, which lost 1 base and 7 bases, there was a span of 11 bases. CDR1 is MGHRA and CDR2 is YSYEKL in the germline V gene.

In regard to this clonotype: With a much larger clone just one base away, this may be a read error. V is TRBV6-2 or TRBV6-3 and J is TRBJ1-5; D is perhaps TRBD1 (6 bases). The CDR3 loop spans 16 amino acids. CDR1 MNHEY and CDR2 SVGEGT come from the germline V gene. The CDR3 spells CANSYGQGLKGLPQHF. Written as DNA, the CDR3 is TGTGCCAACAGTTACGGGCAGGGGCTAAAGGGACTGCCCCAGCATTTT.

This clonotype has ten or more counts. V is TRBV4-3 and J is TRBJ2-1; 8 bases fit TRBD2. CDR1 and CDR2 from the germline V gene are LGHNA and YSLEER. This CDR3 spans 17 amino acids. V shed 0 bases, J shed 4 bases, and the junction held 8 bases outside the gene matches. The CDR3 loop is CASSQDPAGAEYNEQFF. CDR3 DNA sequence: TGCGCCAGCAGCCAAGACCCAGCGGGAGCTGAATACAATGAGCAGTTCTTC.

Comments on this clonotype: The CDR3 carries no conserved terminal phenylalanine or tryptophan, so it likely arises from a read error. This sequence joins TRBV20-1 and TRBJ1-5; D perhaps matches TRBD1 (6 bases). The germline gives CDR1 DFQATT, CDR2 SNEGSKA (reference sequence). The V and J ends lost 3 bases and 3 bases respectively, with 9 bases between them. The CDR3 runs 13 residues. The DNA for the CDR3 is TGCAGTGCTAGGGGGGACACCAATCAGCCCCAGCATTAT. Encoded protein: CSARGDTNQPQHY.

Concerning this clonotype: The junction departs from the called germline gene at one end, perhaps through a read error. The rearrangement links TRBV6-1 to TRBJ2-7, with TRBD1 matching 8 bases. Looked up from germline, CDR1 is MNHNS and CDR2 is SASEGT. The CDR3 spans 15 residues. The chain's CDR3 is CASSEHPDREAERYF. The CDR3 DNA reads TGTGCCAGCAGTGAACACCCGGACAGGGAGGCCGAGCGGTACTTC.

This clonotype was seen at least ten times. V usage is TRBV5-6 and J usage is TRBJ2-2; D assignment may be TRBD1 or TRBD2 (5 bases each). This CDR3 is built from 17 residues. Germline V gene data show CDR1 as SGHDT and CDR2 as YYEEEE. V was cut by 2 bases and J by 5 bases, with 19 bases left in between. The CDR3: CASSFPTGPGGTGELFF. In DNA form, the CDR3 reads TGTGCCAGCAGCTTCCCGACGGGTCCTGGGGGAACCGGGGAGCTGTTTTTT.

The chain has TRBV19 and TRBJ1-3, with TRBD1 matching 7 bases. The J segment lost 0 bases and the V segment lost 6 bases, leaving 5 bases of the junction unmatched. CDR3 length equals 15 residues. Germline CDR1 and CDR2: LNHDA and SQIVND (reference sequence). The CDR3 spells CASRLGQSSGNTIYF. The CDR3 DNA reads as TGTGCCAGTAGACTGGGACAGAGCTCTGGAAACACCATATATTTT.

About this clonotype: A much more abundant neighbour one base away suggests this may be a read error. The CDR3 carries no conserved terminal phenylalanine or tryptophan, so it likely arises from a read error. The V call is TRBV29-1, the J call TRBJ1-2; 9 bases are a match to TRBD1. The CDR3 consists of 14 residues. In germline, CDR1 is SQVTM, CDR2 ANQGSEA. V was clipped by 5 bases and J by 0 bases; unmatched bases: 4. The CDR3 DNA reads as TGCAGCGTTAGGGACAGGGCATCTAACTATGGCTACACCTAC. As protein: CSVRDRASNYGYTY.

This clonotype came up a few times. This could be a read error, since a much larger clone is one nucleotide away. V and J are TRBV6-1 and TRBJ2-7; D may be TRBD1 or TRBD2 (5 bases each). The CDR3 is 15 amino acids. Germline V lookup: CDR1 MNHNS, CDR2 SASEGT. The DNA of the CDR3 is TGTGTCAGCAATATGTCACGACGGGGCCCCTACGAGCAGTACTTC. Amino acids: CVSNMSRRGPYEQYF.

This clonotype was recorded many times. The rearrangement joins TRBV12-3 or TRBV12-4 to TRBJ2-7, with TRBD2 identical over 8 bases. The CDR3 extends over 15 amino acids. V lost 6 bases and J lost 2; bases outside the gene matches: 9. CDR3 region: CASSQGRGAAYEQYF. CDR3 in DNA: TGTGCCAGCAGCCAAGGGCGGGGGGCCGCCTACGAGCAGTACTTC.

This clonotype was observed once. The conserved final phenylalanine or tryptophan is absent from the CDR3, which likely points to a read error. The CDR3 region has the DNA TGTGCCAGTAGCTCAGTCCACGGTAGCGGCCTTGAAGTAAATGAGCAGTTCCTC. Protein: CASSSVHGSGLEVNEQFL. This chain uses TRBV11-1 with TRBJ2-1; a weak D match, TRBD2 (6 bases). The CDR3 extends over 18 amino acids. Germline CDR1 reads SGHAT; CDR2 reads FQDESV (reference sequence).

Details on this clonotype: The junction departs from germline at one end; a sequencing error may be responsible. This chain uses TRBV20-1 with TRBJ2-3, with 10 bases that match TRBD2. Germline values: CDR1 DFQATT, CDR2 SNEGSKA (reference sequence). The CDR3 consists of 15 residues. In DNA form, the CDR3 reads TGCACTGCTGCGGGACTAGCGTTGGGCCCAGATACGCAGTATTTT. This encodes CTAAGLALGPDTQYF.